The sequence of this T cell receptor beta chain was determined in a study of radiotherapy plus CTLA-4 blockade in lung cancer. Overall study: Among patients, roughly 18% showed objective responses, and roughly 30% had disease control.

Remarks on this clone: Its antigen is still unknown.

The V gene's germline CDR1 is MNHNY and CDR2 SVGAGI (reference sequence). The CDR3 consists of 15 residues. Trimming removed 5 bases from V and 7 bases from J; junction bases left unmatched: 9. Findings and limits, study-wide: Interferon-beta, together with early blood T cell clone dynamics, reportedly best predicted response. Clones derived from tumor TCRs expanded in blood after radiotherapy plus ipilimumab.

Sequencing was performed with immunoSEQ multiplex PCR; in TCRdb, only in-frame clones are kept and a portion is missing. The sample yields some 100,000 clones, about four fifths seen once. Chemo-refractory metastatic non-small-cell lung cancer patients underwent focal radiation alongside CTLA-4 blockade with ipilimumab. V gene TRBV6-6 combines with J gene TRBJ2-7, with TRBD1 matching over 12 bases. Sequences were derived from peripheral blood, sampled from a patient treated with radiotherapy plus ipilimumab. The receptor's source is a human donor with non-small cell lung cancer who had a partial response to radiotherapy plus ipilimumab. CDR3 amino acids: CASSLPRDRGQEQYV. CDR3 DNA: TGTGCCAGCAGTCTCCCCCGGGACAGGGGGCAGGAGCAGTACGTC.